This T cell receptor beta chain is from a study of blood T cell repertoires in COVID-19. The V gene end was trimmed by 6 bases and the J gene end by 1 base; junction bases not matched to a gene: 5. The CDR3 totals 13 residues. Germline loops: CDR1 GTSNPN, CDR2 SVGIG (reference sequence). The table came from immunoSEQ multiplex PCR; TCRdb's copy has only in-frame clones and leaves some out. The table records some 39,000 clones, 65% to 90% of them present only once. The chain has TRBV30 and TRBJ1-2; 7 bases fit TRBD1. The receptor comes from a man aged 35-49 years with active COVID-19. The specimen sequenced was peripheral blood. This CDR3 reads CACTGQDNYGYTF. In DNA form, the CDR3 reads TGTGCCTGTACAGGACAGGATAACTATGGCTACACCTTC.